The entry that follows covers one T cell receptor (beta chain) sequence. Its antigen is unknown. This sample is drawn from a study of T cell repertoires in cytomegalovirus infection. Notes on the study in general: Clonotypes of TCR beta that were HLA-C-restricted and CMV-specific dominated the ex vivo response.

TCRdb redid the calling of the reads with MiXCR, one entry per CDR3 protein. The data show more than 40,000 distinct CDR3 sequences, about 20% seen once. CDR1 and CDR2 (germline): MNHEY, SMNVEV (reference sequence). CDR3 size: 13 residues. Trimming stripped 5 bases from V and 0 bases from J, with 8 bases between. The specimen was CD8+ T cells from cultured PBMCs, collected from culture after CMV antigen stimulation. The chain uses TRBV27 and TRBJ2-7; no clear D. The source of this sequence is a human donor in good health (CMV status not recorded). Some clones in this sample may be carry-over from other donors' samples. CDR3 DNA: TGTGCCAGCAGTCCTAATCTCTCCTACGAGCAGTACTTC. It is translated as CASSPNLSYEQYF.